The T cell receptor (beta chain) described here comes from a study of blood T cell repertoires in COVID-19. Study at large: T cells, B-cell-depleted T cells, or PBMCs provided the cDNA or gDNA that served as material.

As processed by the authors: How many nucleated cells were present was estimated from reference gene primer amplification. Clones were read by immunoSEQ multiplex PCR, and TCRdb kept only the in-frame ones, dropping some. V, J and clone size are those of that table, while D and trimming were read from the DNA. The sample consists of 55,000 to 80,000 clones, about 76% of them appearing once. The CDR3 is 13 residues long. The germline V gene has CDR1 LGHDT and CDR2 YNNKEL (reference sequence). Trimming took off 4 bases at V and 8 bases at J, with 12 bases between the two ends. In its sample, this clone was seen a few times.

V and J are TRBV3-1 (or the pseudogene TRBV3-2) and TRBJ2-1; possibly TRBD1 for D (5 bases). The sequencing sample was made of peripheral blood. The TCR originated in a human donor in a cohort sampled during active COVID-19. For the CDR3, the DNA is TGTGCCAGCAGCCGCATTAGGGGTTATGAGCAGTTCTTC. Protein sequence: CASSRIRGYEQFF.